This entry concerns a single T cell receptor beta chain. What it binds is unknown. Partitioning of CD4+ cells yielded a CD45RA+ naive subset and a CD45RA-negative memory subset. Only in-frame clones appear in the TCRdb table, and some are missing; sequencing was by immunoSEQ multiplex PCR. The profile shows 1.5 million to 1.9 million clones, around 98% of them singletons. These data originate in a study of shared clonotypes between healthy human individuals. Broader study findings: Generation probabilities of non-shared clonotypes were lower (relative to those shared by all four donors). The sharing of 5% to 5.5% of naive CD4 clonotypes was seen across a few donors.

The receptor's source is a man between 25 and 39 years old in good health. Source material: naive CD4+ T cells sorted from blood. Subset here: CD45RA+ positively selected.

Here the CDR3 DNA reads TGTGCCAGCTCATTCGCACTAATCGATGAGCAGTTCTTC. Translating it yields CASSFALIDEQFF. The V gene is TRBV18, the J gene TRBJ2-1; no firm D call. V lost 5 bases, J lost 8 bases, and 13 bases lay in between. Germline loops: CDR1 KGHSH, CDR2 LQKENI. The CDR3 sequence is 13 residues long.